This entry lists 15 T cell receptor beta chains sequenced from one sample in a study of untreated major depressive disorder. General study points: Depressed patients' CD4+ T cells carried increased TRBV05-01 (Vbeta 5.1) usage versus control CD4+ T cells.

Assay: immunoSEQ multiplex PCR; the TCRdb copy retains only in-frame clones and omits some. The sample carries about 27,000 clones, about 89% recorded once. Their target antigens are unknown. What was sequenced was CD4+ T cells from PBMCs. The source of these receptors is a woman aged 30 to 39 with major depressive disorder.

The chain carries TRBV4-3 and TRBJ2-1; 9 positions agree with TRBD2. With V trimmed by 5 bases and J by 10 bases, 15 bases remained unmatched. Germline CDR1 reads LGHNA; CDR2 reads YSLEER. This CDR3 is 16 amino acids long. The CDR3 region is CASSSEASGKLREQFF. The CDR3 DNA is TGCGCCAGCAGCTCCGAGGCTAGCGGGAAATTGAGGGAGCAGTTCTTC.

This chain joins TRBV2 and TRBJ1-6; D gene uncertain. The V end was cut by 1 base, the J end by 4 bases, with 8 bases between. The CDR3 is made up of 15 amino acids. Germline V gene sequence: CDR1 SNHLY, CDR2 FYNNEI. The CDR3 sequence is CASSEGSGYNSPLHF. CDR3 DNA sequence: TGTGCCAGCAGTGAAGGAAGTGGGTATAATTCACCCCTCCACTTT.

The gene calls are TRBV27 and TRBJ2-1; D is unresolved. The CDR3 loop spans 12 amino acids. In germline, CDR1 is MNHEY, CDR2 SMNVEV (reference sequence). The ends were cut back, 2 bases at V and 11 bases at J, with 10 bases in the middle. The CDR3 DNA reads as TGTGCCAGCAGTTTACTCGGAAGTCAGCAGTTCTTC. This sequence encodes CASSLLGSQQFF.

The V gene is TRBV29-1, the J gene TRBJ2-5; 7 bases map to TRBD2. Trimming took 1 base from V and 2 from J; bases not matched to a gene: 1. This CDR3 contains 13 residues. The germline CDR1 and CDR2 sequences are SQVTM and ANQGSEA. The CDR3 loop reads CSVEASGQETQYF. The CDR3 bases are TGCAGCGTTGAAGCTAGCGGTCAAGAGACCCAGTACTTC.

CDR3 loop: CASSLGLAGGSGANVLTF. The CDR3 region has the DNA TGCGCCAGCAGCTTGGGACTAGCGGGGGGCTCTGGGGCCAACGTCCTGACTTTC. The gene calls are TRBV5-1 and TRBJ2-6, with TRBD2 identical over 13 bases. The CDR3 runs to 18 residues. Germline V CDR1 and CDR2: SGHRS, YFSETQ. V trimming: 0 bases; J trimming: 0 bases; junction bases outside the gene matches: 0.

The rearrangement uses TRBV11-2 and TRBJ1-1; weak D call: TRBD1 (5 bases). The CDR3 extends over 14 amino acids. Trimming shortened V by 3 bases and J by 4 bases, and 12 bases separated the two germline ends. Germline values: CDR1 SGHAT, CDR2 FQNNGV. Here the CDR3 reads CASSFEGRFTEAFF. CDR3 in DNA: TGTGCCAGCAGCTTCGAGGGGCGGTTCACTGAAGCTTTCTTT.

The chain recombines TRBV7-9 with TRBJ2-2; 9 nucleotides agree with TRBD1. The CDR3 runs 15 residues. Germline V lookup: CDR1 SEHNR, CDR2 FQNEAQ (reference sequence). The junction had 5 bases not matched to a gene; V was cut back by 5 bases and J by 4 bases. The CDR3 DNA sequence: TGTGCCAGCAGCATACAGGGGGCCGTCACCGGGGAGCTGTTTTTT. The encoded protein is CASSIQGAVTGELFF.

The J gene is TRBJ1-2, the V gene TRBV28, with D hard to call. CDR1 is MDHEN and CDR2 is SYDVKM in the germline V gene. The CDR3 is 13 residues long. The V gene lost 4 bases and the J gene lost 5 bases, with 11 bases spanning the gap. This chain's CDR3 is CASSSQQLYGYTF. Here the CDR3 DNA reads TGTGCCAGCAGTTCACAGCAACTGTATGGCTACACCTTC.

The CDR3 sequence is CASSADRAGYGYTF. CDR3 DNA: TGTGCCAGCAGTGCTGACAGGGCCGGATATGGCTACACCTTC. The rearrangement links TRBV2 to TRBJ1-2, with TRBD1 matching over 7 bases. Germline V gives CDR1 SNHLY, CDR2 FYNNEI. The CDR3 consists of 14 residues. V lost 4 bases to trimming and J lost 5 bases; unmatched junction nucleotides: 7.

This clone was recorded a few times. V is TRBV28 and J is TRBJ1-4; D ambiguous. This CDR3 is built from 13 residues. Germline V lookup: CDR1 MDHEN, CDR2 SYDVKM. Trimming took 2 bases from V and 4 from J, leaving 5 bases between them. CDR3 sequence: CASSLGINEKLFF. The CDR3 bases are TGTGCCAGCAGTTTAGGTATTAATGAAAAACTGTTTTTT.

The chain combines TRBV9 with TRBJ1-2; the D gene is possibly TRBD1 (6 bases). Germline CDR1 is SGDLS and CDR2 is YYNGEE. The CDR3 length is 15 residues. V was cut by 0 bases and J by 2 bases, with 11 bases left in between. CDR3 bases: TGTGCCAGCAGCGTAGGCCCAGGGGCGAACTATGGCTACACCTTC. Amino acid sequence: CASSVGPGANYGYTF.

This chain links TRBV11-1 with TRBJ1-4; TRBD1 might be the D (5 bases). Per the germline V gene, CDR1 is SGHAT and CDR2 is FQDESV (reference sequence). The V end was cut by 8 bases, the J end by 8 bases, with 15 bases between. The CDR3 extends over 13 amino acids. The CDR3 coding sequence is TGTGCCAGCGCTCCAGGGACCGGAGAAAAACTGTTTTTT. This encodes CASAPGTGEKLFF.

This chain joins TRBV29-1 and TRBJ2-7, with TRBD1 identical over 8 bases. The CDR3 has 12 amino acids. The germline gives CDR1 SQVTM, CDR2 ANQGSEA. The J segment lost 5 bases and the V segment lost 6 bases, leaving 6 bases of the junction unmatched. CDR3 sequence: CSVTDRVHEQYF. CDR3 bases: TGCAGCGTGACGGACAGGGTCCACGAGCAGTACTTC.

The chain uses TRBV4-2 and TRBJ2-2; a possible D gene is TRBD1 (6 bases). The CDR3 extends over 19 amino acids. V was clipped by 1 base and J by 0 bases, with 18 bases between them. The germline V gene has CDR1 LGHNA and CDR2 YNFKEQ. The CDR3 protein is CASSQGSWTGTTNTGELFF. DNA for the CDR3: TGTGCCAGCAGCCAAGGTTCCTGGACTGGGACAACGAACACCGGGGAGCTGTTTTTT.

The chain links TRBV6-5 to TRBJ1-5; D unclear. The germline gives CDR1 MNHEY, CDR2 SVGAGI. V was cut by 6 bases and J by 4 bases, with 10 bases left in between. The CDR3 is made up of 13 amino acids. Here the CDR3 reads CASRTLENQPQHF. CDR3 nucleotide sequence: TGTGCCAGCAGAACGCTGGAGAATCAGCCCCAGCATTTT.